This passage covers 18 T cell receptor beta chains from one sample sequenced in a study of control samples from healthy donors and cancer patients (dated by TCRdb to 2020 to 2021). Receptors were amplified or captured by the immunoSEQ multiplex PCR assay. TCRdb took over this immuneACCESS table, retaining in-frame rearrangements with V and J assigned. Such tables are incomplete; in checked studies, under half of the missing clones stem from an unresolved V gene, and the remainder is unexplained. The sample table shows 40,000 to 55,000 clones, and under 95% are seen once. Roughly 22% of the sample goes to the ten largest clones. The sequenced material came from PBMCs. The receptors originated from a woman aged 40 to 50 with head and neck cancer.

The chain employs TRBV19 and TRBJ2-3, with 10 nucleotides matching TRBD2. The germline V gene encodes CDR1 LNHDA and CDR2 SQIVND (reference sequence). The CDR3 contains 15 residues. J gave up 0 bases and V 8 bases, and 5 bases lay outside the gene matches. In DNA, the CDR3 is TGTGCCAGTCAAATAGCGGGGGGTAGCACAGATACGCAGTATTTT. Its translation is CASQIAGGSTDTQYF.

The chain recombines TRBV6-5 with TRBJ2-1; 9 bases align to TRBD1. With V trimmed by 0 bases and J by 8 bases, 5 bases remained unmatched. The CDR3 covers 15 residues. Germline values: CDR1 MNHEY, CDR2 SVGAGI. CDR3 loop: CASSYSGTGMDEQFF. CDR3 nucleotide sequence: TGTGCCAGCAGTTACTCGGGGACAGGGATGGATGAGCAGTTCTTC.

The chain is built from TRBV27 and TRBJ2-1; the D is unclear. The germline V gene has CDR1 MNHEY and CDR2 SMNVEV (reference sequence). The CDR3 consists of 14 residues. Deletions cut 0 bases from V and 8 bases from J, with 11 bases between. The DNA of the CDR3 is TGTGCCAGCAGTTTATCGACGCCCTTAGATGAGCAGTTCTTC. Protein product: CASSLSTPLDEQFF.

The CDR3 protein is CASSVLGNTIYF. The CDR3 DNA reads TGTGCCAGCAGTGTCCTGGGGAACACCATATATTTT. The rearrangement links TRBV28 to TRBJ1-3; no clear D gene. The CDR3 sequence is 12 residues long. Germline loops: CDR1 MDHEN, CDR2 SYDVKM. V gave up 5 bases and J gave up 7 bases, with 9 bases separating them.

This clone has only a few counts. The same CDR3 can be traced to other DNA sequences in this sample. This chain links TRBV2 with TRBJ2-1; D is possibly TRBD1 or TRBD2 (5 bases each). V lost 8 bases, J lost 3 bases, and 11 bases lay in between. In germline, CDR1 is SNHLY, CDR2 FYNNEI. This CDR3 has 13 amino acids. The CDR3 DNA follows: TGTGCCAGCCGGGGACGGATCTACAATGAGCAGTTCTTC. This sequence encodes CASRGRIYNEQFF.

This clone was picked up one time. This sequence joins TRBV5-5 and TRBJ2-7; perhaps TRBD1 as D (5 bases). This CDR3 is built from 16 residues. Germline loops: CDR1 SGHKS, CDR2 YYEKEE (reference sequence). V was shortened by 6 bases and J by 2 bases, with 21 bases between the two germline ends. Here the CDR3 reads CASTFTGTDNPYEQYF. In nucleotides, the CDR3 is TGTGCCAGCACCTTTACAGGAACCGATAATCCCTACGAGCAGTACTTC.

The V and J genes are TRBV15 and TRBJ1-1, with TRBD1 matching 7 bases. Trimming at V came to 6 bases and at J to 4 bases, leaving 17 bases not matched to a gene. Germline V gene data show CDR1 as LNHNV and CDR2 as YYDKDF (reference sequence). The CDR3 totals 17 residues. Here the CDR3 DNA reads TGTGCCACCAGACTAGATCCAAAGTACAGGGGAAGCACTGAAGCTTTCTTT. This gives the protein CATRLDPKYRGSTEAFF.

The DNA of the CDR3 is TGTGCCAGCAGGGGACAGGGGGCGACAACGGCTAGCTACACCTTC. Translation gives CASRGQGATTASYTF. This chain connects TRBV6-5 to TRBJ1-2; TRBD1 agrees at 12 bases. Per the germline V gene, CDR1 is MNHEY and CDR2 is SVGAGI. The V gene end was trimmed by 6 bases and the J gene end by 9 bases; junction bases not matched to a gene: 11. The CDR3 spans 15 residues.

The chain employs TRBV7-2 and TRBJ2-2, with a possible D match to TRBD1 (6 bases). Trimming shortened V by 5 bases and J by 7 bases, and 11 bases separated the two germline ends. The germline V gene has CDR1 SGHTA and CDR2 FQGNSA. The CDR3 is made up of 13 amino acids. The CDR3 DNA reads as TGTGCCAGCAGCGCACAGGGAGTCGGGGAGCTGTTTTTT. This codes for CASSAQGVGELFF. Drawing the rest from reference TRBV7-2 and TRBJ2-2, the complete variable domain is GAGVSQSPSNKVTEKGKDVELRCDPISGHTALYWYRQSLGQGLEFLIYFQGNSAPDKSGLPSDRFSAERTGGSVSTLTIQRTQQEDSAVYLCASSAQGVGELFFGEGSRLTVL.

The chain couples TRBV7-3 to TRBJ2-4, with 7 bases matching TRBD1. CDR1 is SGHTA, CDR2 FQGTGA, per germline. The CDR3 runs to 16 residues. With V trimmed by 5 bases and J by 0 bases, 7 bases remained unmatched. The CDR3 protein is CASSLGTDVAKNIQYF. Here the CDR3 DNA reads TGTGCCAGCAGCCTTGGGACAGACGTAGCCAAAAACATTCAGTACTTC.

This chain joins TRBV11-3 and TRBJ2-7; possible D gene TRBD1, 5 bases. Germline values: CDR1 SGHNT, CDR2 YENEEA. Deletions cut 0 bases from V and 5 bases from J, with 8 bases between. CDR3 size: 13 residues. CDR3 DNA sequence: TGTGCCAGCAGCTTAGATACCAGGGACGAGCAGTACTTC. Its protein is CASSLDTRDEQYF.

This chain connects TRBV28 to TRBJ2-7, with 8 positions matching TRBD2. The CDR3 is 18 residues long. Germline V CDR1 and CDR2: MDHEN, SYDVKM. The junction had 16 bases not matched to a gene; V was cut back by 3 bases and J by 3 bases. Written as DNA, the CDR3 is TGTGCCAGCAGTTTTCTCATTCAAAGCGGGAGCTCGGGCTACGAGCAGTACTTC. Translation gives CASSFLIQSGSSGYEQYF. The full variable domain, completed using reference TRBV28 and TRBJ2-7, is DVKVTQSSRYLVKRTGEKVFLECVQDMDHENMFWYRQDPGLGLRLIYFSYDVKMKEKGDIPEGYSVSREKKERFSLILESASTNQTSMYLCASSFLIQSGSSGYEQYFGPGTRLTVT.

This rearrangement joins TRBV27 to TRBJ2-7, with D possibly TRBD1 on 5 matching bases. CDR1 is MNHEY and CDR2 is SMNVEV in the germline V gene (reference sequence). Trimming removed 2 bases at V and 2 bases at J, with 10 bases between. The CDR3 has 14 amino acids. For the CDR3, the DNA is TGTGCCAGCAGTTTAAGCCAGGGTGCCTACGAGCAGTACTTC. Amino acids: CASSLSQGAYEQYF.

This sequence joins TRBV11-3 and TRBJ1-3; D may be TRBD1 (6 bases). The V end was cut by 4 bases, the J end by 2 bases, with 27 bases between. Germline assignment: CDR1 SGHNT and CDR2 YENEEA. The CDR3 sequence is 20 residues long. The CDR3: CASSSLRGVTGSETGNTIYF. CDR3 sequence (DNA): TGTGCCAGCAGCTCACTTAGGGGGGTTACAGGGTCGGAAACTGGAAACACCATATATTTT.

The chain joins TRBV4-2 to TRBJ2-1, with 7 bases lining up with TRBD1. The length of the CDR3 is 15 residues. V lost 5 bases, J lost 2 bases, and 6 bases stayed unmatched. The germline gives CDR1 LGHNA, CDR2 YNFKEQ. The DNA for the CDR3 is TGTGCCAGCAGCGGACGGGACAGCCCCTACAATGAGCAGTTCTTC. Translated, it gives CASSGRDSPYNEQFF.

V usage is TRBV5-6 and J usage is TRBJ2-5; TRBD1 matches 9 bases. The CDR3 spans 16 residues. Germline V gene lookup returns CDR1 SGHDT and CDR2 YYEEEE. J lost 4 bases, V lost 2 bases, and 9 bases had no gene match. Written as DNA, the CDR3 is TGTGCCAGCAGCTTCAAAACCGGGACAGGGAGAGAGACCCAGTACTTC. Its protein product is CASSFKTGTGRETQYF.

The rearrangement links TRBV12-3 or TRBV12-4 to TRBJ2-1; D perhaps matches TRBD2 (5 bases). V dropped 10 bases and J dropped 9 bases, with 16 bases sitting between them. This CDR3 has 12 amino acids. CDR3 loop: CAIKLERGEQFF. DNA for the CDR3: TGTGCCATCAAACTAGAACGGGGTGAGCAGTTCTTC.

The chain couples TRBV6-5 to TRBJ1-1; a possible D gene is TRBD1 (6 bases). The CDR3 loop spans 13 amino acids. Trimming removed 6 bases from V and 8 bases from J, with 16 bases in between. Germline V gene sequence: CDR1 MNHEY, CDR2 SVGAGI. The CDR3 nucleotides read TGTGCCAGCAGACAACGCGACAGGCAAGAAGCTTTCTTT. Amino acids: CASRQRDRQEAFF.